These 6 T cell receptor beta chains originate from one sample sequenced in a study of blood T cell repertoires in COVID-19. Sequencing used immunoSEQ multiplex PCR; TCRdb keeps in-frame clones, though not all of them. The table shows approximately 130,000 clones, with 87% occurring only once. Sequenced: peripheral blood. The source is a woman in her forties or fifties with acute or convalescent COVID-19.

The chain couples TRBV4-3 to TRBJ1-2; perhaps TRBD1 as D (6 bases). The V and J ends lost 3 bases and 8 bases respectively, with 22 bases between them. This CDR3 is 16 amino acids long. CDR1 and CDR2 from the germline V gene are LGHNA and YSLEER. The CDR3 DNA reads as TGCGCCAGCAGCCAGACGGACAGCCGCCCTCGTGTCGGCTACACCTTC. It codes for CASSQTDSRPRVGYTF.

This sequence joins TRBV10-3 and TRBJ1-6; D possibly corresponds to TRBD1 (6 bases). The CDR3 loop spans 13 amino acids. Trimming removed 6 bases at V and 5 bases at J, with 8 bases between. The germline CDR1 and CDR2 sequences are ENHRY and SYGVKD. CDR3 region: CAISRGDNSPLHF. In DNA, the CDR3 is TGTGCCATCAGCAGGGGAGATAATTCACCCCTCCACTTT.

V gene TRBV29-1 combines with J gene TRBJ1-1; D is unresolved. Germline V lookup: CDR1 SQVTM, CDR2 ANQGSEA. The CDR3 has 14 residues. Trimming took off 2 bases at V and 3 bases at J, with 13 bases between the two ends. The CDR3 bases are TGCAGCGTTGAACGAGGAGTACTCGACACTGAAGCTTTCTTT. Protein product: CSVERGVLDTEAFF. Complete variable domain (other parts from reference TRBV29-1 and TRBJ1-1): SAVISQKPSRDICQRGTSLTIQCQVDSQVTMMFWYRQQPGQSLTLIATANQGSEATYESGFVIDKFPISRPNLTFSTLTVSNMSPEDSSIYLCSVERGVLDTEAFFGQGTRLTVV.

About this clone itself: Other DNA sequences in this sample translate to the same CDR3. The chain links TRBV12-3 or TRBV12-4 to TRBJ1-1; 7 nucleotides match TRBD1. J was trimmed by 1 base and V by 6 bases; bases with no gene match: 2. The CDR3 contains 13 residues. CDR3: CASSRTGNTEAFF. CDR3 in DNA: TGTGCCAGCAGCCGGACAGGGAACACTGAAGCTTTCTTT.

J is TRBJ1-6 and V is TRBV7-2; tentatively, D is TRBD1 (6 bases). The CDR3 runs 16 residues. The germline gives CDR1 SGHTA, CDR2 FQGNSA. V was trimmed by 3 bases and J by 9 bases, leaving 18 bases between them. The CDR3 here is CASSFSIRTDFSPLHF. As DNA, the CDR3 is TGTGCCAGCAGCTTCTCAATCCGGACAGATTTTTCACCCCTCCACTTT.

A note on this clone: Sequence at one end of the junction differs from germline and may be a read error. The J gene is TRBJ1-1, the V gene TRBV29-1; 7 nucleotides agree with TRBD1. The CDR3 runs 11 residues. The V gene's germline CDR1 is SQVTM and CDR2 ANQGSEA. The CDR3 protein is CSVEEGTANNF. CDR3 in DNA: TGCAGCGTTGAAGAGGGGACAGCGAACAATTTT.